This TCR beta chain was sequenced for a study of blood T cell repertoires in COVID-19. Deletions cut 4 bases from V and 2 bases from J, with 13 bases between. The CDR3 is 15 residues long. CDR1 is SGHRS and CDR2 is YFSETQ in the germline V gene. Sequencing was performed with immunoSEQ multiplex PCR; in TCRdb, only in-frame clones are kept and a portion is missing. The sample contains 470,000 or so clones, 70% to 90% of which appear only once. This clone came up once. Sequencing input: PBMCs or T cells enriched from blood (not recorded which). J is TRBJ1-3 and V is TRBV5-1, with a possible D match to TRBD1 (6 bases). The receptor was derived from a woman in her late teens or twenties with acute COVID-19. The CDR3: CASSPIQGTGNTIYF. In nucleotides, the CDR3 is TGCGCCAGCAGCCCGATCCAGGGGACTGGAAACACCATATATTTT. Variable domain in full (rest from reference TRBV5-1 and TRBJ1-3): KAGVTQTPRYLIKTRGQQVTLSCSPISGHRSVSWYQQTPGQGLQFLFEYFSETQRNKGNFPGRFSGRQFSNSRSEMNVSTLELGDSALYLCASSPIQGTGNTIYFGEGSWLTVV.